Each of the 7 T cell receptor beta chains below was sequenced from the same sample in a study of regulatory T cells in long-lasting Graves disease. Sequencing libraries for TCR beta were prepared with iRepertoire HTBI primers and Arm-PCR of CDR3 regions. MiXCR, applied by TCRdb to the multiplex PCR reads, yields one record per CDR3 protein. The sample shows about 200,000 distinct CDR3 sequences, around 19% of them seen only once. This sample's time point: newly diagnosed GD, antithyroid drugs for less than 3 months. The TCR library was prepared using RNA isolated from PBMCs. Material: peripheral blood mononuclear cells (PBMCs), obtained at new diagnosis, from a patient treated with antithyroid drugs. The source of these receptors is a female donor with Graves disease.

This clonotype came up many times. The CDR3 DNA is TGTGCCAGCAGTTACACCGGGTCCACAGATACGCAGTATTTT. This translates into CASSYTGSTDTQYF. The chain carries TRBV14 and TRBJ2-3; D is unresolved. This CDR3 contains 14 residues. Germline lookup yields CDR1 SGHDN and CDR2 FVKESK. V dropped 6 bases and J dropped 2 bases, with 12 bases sitting between them.

In its sample, this clonotype was seen many times. One junction end does not reproduce the germline sequence, and a read error may be involved. The rearrangement uses TRBV3-1 and TRBJ2-3; D is perhaps TRBD1 (6 bases). CDR1 and CDR2 (germline): LGHDT, YNNKEL (reference sequence). This CDR3 contains 15 residues. DNA of the CDR3: TGTGCCAGCAGCAAAGAACAGGGAATCACAGATACGCAGTATTTT. Its translation is CASSKEQGITDTQYF.

This clonotype was counted at least ten times. The chain links TRBV2 to TRBJ1-1; the D is unclear. Germline V gene sequence: CDR1 SNHLY, CDR2 FYNNEI. The CDR3 spans 13 residues. Trimming pared 8 bases from V and 3 bases from J, leaving 13 bases between. CDR3 amino acids: CASGVSEDTEAFF. CDR3 nucleotide sequence: TGTGCCAGCGGGGTGTCAGAGGACACTGAAGCTTTCTTT.

In its sample, this clonotype was seen many times. The rearrangement joins TRBV6-2 or TRBV6-3 to TRBJ2-1; 7 bases align to TRBD2. The CDR3 has 15 residues. Germline V gene data show CDR1 as MNHEY and CDR2 as SVGEGT. The V and J ends lost 10 bases and 0 bases, in that order; junction bases with no gene match: 9. CDR3 in amino acids: CATRLQRDSYNEQFF. CDR3 nucleotide sequence: TGTGCCACCCGCCTACAGCGGGACTCCTACAATGAGCAGTTCTTC.

As to this clonotype: One base away lies a much larger clone, so this may be a sequencing read error. Here the CDR3 omits its conserved ending phenylalanine or tryptophan, so a read error is the likely source. This chain joins TRBV7-8 and TRBJ2-1; the D gene is possibly TRBD2 (5 bases). Per germline, CDR1 SGHVS and CDR2 FQNEAQ. This CDR3 has 15 amino acids. Trimming pared 3 bases from V and 0 bases from J, leaving 9 bases between. The CDR3 DNA reads as TGTGCCAGCAGCTTCTTCCGGGGCTCCTACAATGAGCAGTTCTTG. This translates into CASSFFRGSYNEQFL.

This clonotype has at least ten counts. This chain joins TRBV18 and TRBJ2-3, with D possibly being TRBD1 (5 bases). V lost 2 bases, J lost 7 bases, and 10 bases lay in between. This CDR3 contains 13 residues. Germline V gene lookup returns CDR1 KGHSH and CDR2 LQKENI. The CDR3 reads CASSPGAVNTQYF. DNA for the CDR3: TGTGCCAGCTCACCAGGGGCCGTAAATACGCAGTATTTT.

This chain joins TRBV11-2 and TRBJ2-3; 16 bases agree with TRBD2. From germline, CDR1 is SGHAT and CDR2 FQNNGV. This CDR3 spans 18 amino acids. The V gene end was trimmed by 4 bases and the J gene end by 4 bases; junction bases not matched to a gene: 8. DNA of the CDR3: TGTGCCAGCAGCTCAGGGACTAGCGGGAGGGCCCCCCCAGATACGCAGTATTTT. This gives the protein CASSSGTSGRAPPDTQYF. Looking up the rest from reference TRBV11-2 and TRBJ2-3 gives the full variable domain: EAGVAQSPRYKIIEKRQSVAFWCNPISGHATLYWYQQILGQGPKLLIQFQNNGVVDDSQLPKDRFSAERLKGVDSTLKIQPAKLEDSAVYLCASSSGTSGRAPPDTQYFGPGTRLTVL.